This T cell receptor (beta chain) was sequenced for a study of spatial heterogeneity in lung cancer. Study-wide results and caveats: The study found ubiquitous expanded tumor TCRs in blood more at resection than follow-up.

From the 5' RACE reads, TCRdb called clonotypes with MiXCR, one entry per CDR3 protein. This sample has 50,000 to 75,000 distinct CDR3 sequences; under 7.5% occur once, and the top ten carry about 14%. This clonotype was observed many times. Antigen specificity is unknown. The CDR3 has 17 residues. Germline CDR1 is SGHAT and CDR2 is FQNNGV. The V end lost 3 bases, the J end lost 0 bases, and 14 bases lay between the germline ends. Time point denoted: sample taken at primary tumor resection. This chain uses TRBV11-2 with TRBJ2-2; TRBD2 might be the D (7 bases). The sample here was PBMCs, taken at surgery. The sequence was collected from a female donor with early-stage non-small cell lung cancer. CDR3 bases: TGTGCCAGCAGCTTGCCTAGGGAGGGGGCGAACACCGGGGAGCTGTTTTTT. It yields the protein CASSLPREGANTGELFF.